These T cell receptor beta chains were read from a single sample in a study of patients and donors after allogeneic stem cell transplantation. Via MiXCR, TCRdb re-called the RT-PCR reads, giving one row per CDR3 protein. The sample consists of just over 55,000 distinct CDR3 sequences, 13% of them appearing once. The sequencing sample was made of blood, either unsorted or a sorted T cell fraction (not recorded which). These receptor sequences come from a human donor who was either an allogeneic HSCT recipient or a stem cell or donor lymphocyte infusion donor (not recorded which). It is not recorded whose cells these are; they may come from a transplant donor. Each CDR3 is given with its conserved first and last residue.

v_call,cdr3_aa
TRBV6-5,CASSYSSRGPGSPLHF
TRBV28,CASTPLTSTYEQYF
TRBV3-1,CASSRQISGRLYEQYF
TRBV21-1,CASSKGVCQPQHF
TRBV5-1,CASSLVSEYEQYF
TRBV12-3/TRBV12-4,CASSISWGETQYF
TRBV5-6,CASSLAGLGTDTQYF
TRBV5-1,CASSWRPANEQFF
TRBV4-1,CASSQRERDYEQYF
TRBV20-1,CSARDYRGGDYGYTF
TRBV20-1,CSAPGTSGVYEQYF
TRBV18,CASSPQQGKEKLFF
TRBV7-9,CASSIQGTKTQYF
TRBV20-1,CSARARDRGSVSFF
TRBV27,CASINMRSYEQYF
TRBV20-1,CSARDPGQTNEKLFF
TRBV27,CASSLRTASTDTQYF
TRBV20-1,CSARGMENYNEQFF
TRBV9,CASSVEGVFGPYEQYF
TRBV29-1,CSVHRGGSYNEQFF
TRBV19,CASSIGQVPYNEQFF
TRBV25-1,CASSAMEETQYF
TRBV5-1,CASSLVSGTGDYGYTF
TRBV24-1,CATRSWTGELFF
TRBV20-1,CSARDRKETGRYQPQHF
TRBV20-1,CIHRQGNQPQHF
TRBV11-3,CASSPNIRVNNEQFF
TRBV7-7,CASSLGLAGSYTQYF
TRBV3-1,CASSFQGARAEAFF
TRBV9,CASSVTSGGNEQYF
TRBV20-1,CSAQGDNTEAFF
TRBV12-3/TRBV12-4,CASSQAQGAGFPEAFF
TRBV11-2,CASSGQGSQGYTF
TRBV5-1,CASSFGLSYEQYF
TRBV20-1,CSAEEGAYEQYF
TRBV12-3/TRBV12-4,CASSPRATGDWETQYF
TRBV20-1,CSAGLEGETQYF
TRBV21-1,CASSKVDGLQYF
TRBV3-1,CASSQGLAGSPVNPYNEQFF
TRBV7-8,CASEQGIGEKLFF
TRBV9,CASSVGRGGTPNTEAFF
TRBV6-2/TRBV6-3,CASSYPPTETYEQYF
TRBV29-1,CSVEDGYYGYTF
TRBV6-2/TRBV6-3,CASSYEGQGRGEQYF
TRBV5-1,CASSHRAPEELFF
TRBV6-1,CASSVWGQNTEAFF
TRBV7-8,CASSLGGGPNFYNEQFF
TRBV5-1,CASSSWDRGDTDTQYF
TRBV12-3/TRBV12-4,CASSFRQITSYEQYF
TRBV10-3,CAISESGSGETQYF
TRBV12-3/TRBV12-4,CASSRGTINYEQYF
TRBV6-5,CASSYGRSSGANVLTF
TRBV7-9,CASSLGMDQPQHF
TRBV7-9,CASSPGAHSGNTIYF
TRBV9,CASTRVTDTQYF
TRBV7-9,CASSPRGTAPNEQFF
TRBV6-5,CASSFSGHDYNEQFF